Following are 14 T cell receptor beta chains from one sample sequenced in a study of blood T cell repertoires in COVID-19. The data were produced by immunoSEQ multiplex PCR, yet TCRdb's version contains in-frame clones alone and is incomplete. Of 170,000 or so clones detected, 75% to 90% appear once; the ten largest clones hold less than 10%. Sequenced: peripheral blood. These receptors came from a woman in her 70s with COVID-19, enrolled during active disease.

V is TRBV5-5 and J is TRBJ2-7; 8 bases line up with TRBD1. CDR1 and CDR2 (germline): SGHKS, YYEKEE (reference sequence). This CDR3 is built from 14 residues. V gave up 4 bases and J gave up 2 bases; unmatched junction bases: 5. The CDR3 bases are TGTGCCAGCAGCCCGGGACAGGTTACCTACGAGCAGTACTTC. Protein: CASSPGQVTYEQYF.

The chain recombines TRBV18 with TRBJ2-2; TRBD1 matches 8 bases. V shed 9 bases and J 0 bases; nucleotides not matched to a gene: 9. This CDR3 has 16 amino acids. CDR1 is KGHSH, CDR2 LQKENI, per germline. CDR3 sequence (DNA): TGTGCCAGTCCTCCACGGACAGGGACGAACACCGGGGAGCTGTTTTTT. Translation: CASPPRTGTNTGELFF.

This chain links TRBV29-1 with TRBJ2-7, with D maybe TRBD2 (6 bases). CDR1 is SQVTM and CDR2 is ANQGSEA in the germline V gene. The CDR3 has 12 residues. The V gene lost 4 bases and the J gene lost 2 bases, with 9 bases spanning the gap. Here the CDR3 reads CSVVGGAYEQYF. The CDR3 coding sequence is TGCAGCGTTGTCGGGGGAGCCTACGAGCAGTACTTC.

The rearrangement links TRBV5-1 to TRBJ2-2, with TRBD2 as a possible D gene (5 bases). Germline CDR1 and CDR2: SGHRS and YFSETQ. The V end lost 3 bases, the J end lost 6 bases, and 9 bases lay between the germline ends. The CDR3 runs to 13 residues. The CDR3 DNA sequence: TGCGCCAGCAGCTATAAGGGAGCCGGGGAGCTGTTTTTT. This codes for CASSYKGAGELFF.

V usage is TRBV6-2 or TRBV6-3 and J usage is TRBJ1-2; the match to TRBD1 covers 9 bases. Looked up from germline, CDR1 is MNHEY and CDR2 is SVGEGT. J was trimmed by 4 bases and V by 4 bases; bases with no gene match: 7. There are 15 residues in the CDR3. CDR3 in amino acids: CASSFTGGASYGYTF. CDR3 coding DNA: TGTGCCAGCAGTTTTACAGGGGGCGCCTCCTATGGCTACACCTTC.

V and J are TRBV5-1 and TRBJ2-2; D ambiguous. The CDR3 has 14 amino acids. V lost 4 bases and J lost 1, with 8 bases in between. Per the germline V gene, CDR1 is SGHRS and CDR2 is YFSETQ. The CDR3: CASSPQENTGELFF. The CDR3 coding sequence is TGCGCCAGCAGCCCTCAGGAGAACACCGGGGAGCTGTTTTTT.

V and J are TRBV28 and TRBJ1-2, with D perhaps TRBD1 (5 bases). Per germline, CDR1 MDHEN and CDR2 SYDVKM. V was trimmed by 3 bases and J by 0 bases, leaving 8 bases between them. The CDR3 is 14 amino acids. The CDR3 loop is CASSFQGSNYGYTF. CDR3 nucleotide sequence: TGTGCCAGCAGTTTCCAGGGCTCTAACTATGGCTACACCTTC.

V usage is TRBV29-1 and J usage is TRBJ1-1; 7 bases match TRBD1. Germline loops: CDR1 SQVTM, CDR2 ANQGSEA. The CDR3 has 15 amino acids. V trimming: 3 bases; J trimming: 0 bases; junction bases outside the gene matches: 7. CDR3 amino acids: CSVERGGRVNTEAFF. The CDR3 DNA is TGCAGCGTTGAGAGAGGGGGCAGGGTGAACACTGAAGCTTTCTTT. The whole variable domain, filled in from reference TRBV29-1 and TRBJ1-1, reads SAVISQKPSRDICQRGTSLTIQCQVDSQVTMMFWYRQQPGQSLTLIATANQGSEATYESGFVIDKFPISRPNLTFSTLTVSNMSPEDSSIYLCSVERGGRVNTEAFFGQGTRLTVV.

This clone came up a few times. The genes are TRBV5-6 and TRBJ2-2; TRBD2 matches at 10 bases. The ends lost 2 bases at V and 7 bases at J; junction bases unmatched: 8. The CDR3 is 16 residues long. Germline values: CDR1 SGHDT, CDR2 YYEEEE. Here the CDR3 reads CASSLLAGTSVGELFF. CDR3 nucleotides: TGTGCCAGCAGCTTATTAGCCGGGACTAGCGTCGGGGAGCTGTTTTTT.

CDR3 nucleotides: TGTGCCAGCAGCTTAGCGGGGGCAGCATCTGGGGCCAACGTCCTGACTTTC. Amino acid sequence: CASSLAGAASGANVLTF. The chain carries TRBV7-2 and TRBJ2-6; possible D gene TRBD1, 6 bases. This CDR3 is 17 amino acids long. Deletions cut 0 bases from V and 1 base from J, with 10 bases between. Germline V lookup: CDR1 SGHTA, CDR2 FQGNSA.

A few counts support this clone. This chain links TRBV29-1 with TRBJ1-5, with D tentatively TRBD1 (5 bases). Germline V gene sequence: CDR1 SQVTM, CDR2 ANQGSEA. V was cut by 4 bases and J by 6 bases, with 16 bases left in between. This CDR3 is 14 amino acids long. The CDR3 is CSVAIGVDGQPQHF. Here the CDR3 DNA reads TGCAGCGTTGCAATAGGGGTTGACGGTCAGCCCCAGCATTTT.

The chain uses TRBV14 and TRBJ2-2; TRBD2 matches at 7 bases. The length of the CDR3 is 16 residues. V shed 0 bases and J 5 bases; nucleotides not matched to a gene: 6. The germline gives CDR1 SGHDN, CDR2 FVKESK. This CDR3 reads CASSQEASGKTGELFF. CDR3 in DNA: TGTGCCAGCAGCCAAGAGGCTAGCGGTAAGACCGGGGAGCTGTTTTTT.

CDR3: CASSLAGGQPQHF. DNA for the CDR3: TGTGCCAGCAGCTTAGCGGGGGGACAGCCCCAGCATTTT. The chain joins TRBV7-2 to TRBJ1-5, with D possibly matching TRBD1 (5 bases). V lost 0 bases to trimming and J lost 7 bases, with 7 bases between them. Germline-derived CDR1 and CDR2 are SGHTA and FQGNSA. The CDR3 is made up of 13 amino acids. The whole variable domain, filled in from reference TRBV7-2 and TRBJ1-5, reads GAGVSQSPSNKVTEKGKDVELRCDPISGHTALYWYRQSLGQGLEFLIYFQGNSAPDKSGLPSDRFSAERTGGSVSTLTIQRTQQEDSAVYLCASSLAGGQPQHFGDGTRLSIL.

The CDR3 DNA is TGTGCCAGCAGCCAAGAAGCTCGGTACCAGCCCCAGCATTTT. It encodes CASSQEARYQPQHF. The V and J genes are TRBV7-8 and TRBJ1-5; no clear D. Germline CDR1 is SGHVS and CDR2 is FQNEAQ. V shed 5 bases and J shed 7 bases, with 15 bases lying between them. The CDR3 loop spans 14 amino acids. The variable domain in full, completed from reference TRBV7-8 and TRBJ1-5, reads GAGVSQSPRYKVAKRGQDVALRCDPISGHVSLFWYQQALGQGPEFLTYFQNEAQLDKSGLPSDRFFAERPEGSVSTLKIQRTQQEDSAVYLCASSQEARYQPQHFGDGTRLSIL.